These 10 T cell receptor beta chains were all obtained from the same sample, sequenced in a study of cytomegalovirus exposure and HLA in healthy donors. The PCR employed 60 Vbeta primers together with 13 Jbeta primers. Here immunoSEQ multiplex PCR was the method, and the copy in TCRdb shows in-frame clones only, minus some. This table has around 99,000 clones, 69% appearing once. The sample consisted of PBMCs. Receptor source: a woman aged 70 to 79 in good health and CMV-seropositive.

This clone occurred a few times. This CDR3 reads CASSIDPGGLTAGDEQFF. CDR3 DNA sequence: TGTGCCAGTAGTATAGATCCCGGGGGCCTAACCGCGGGAGATGAGCAGTTCTTC. The chain combines TRBV19 with TRBJ2-1; D might be TRBD2 (7 bases). V lost 0 bases, J lost 8 bases, and 23 bases lay in between. The CDR3 loop spans 18 amino acids. CDR1 is LNHDA, CDR2 SQIVND, per germline (reference sequence).

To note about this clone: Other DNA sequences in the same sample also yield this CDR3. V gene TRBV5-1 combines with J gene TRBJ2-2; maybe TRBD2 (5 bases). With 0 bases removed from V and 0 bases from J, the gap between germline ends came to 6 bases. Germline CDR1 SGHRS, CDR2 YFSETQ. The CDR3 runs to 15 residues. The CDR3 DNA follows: TGCGCCAGCAGCTTGGCGGGGACGAACACCGGGGAGCTGTTTTTT. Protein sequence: CASSLAGTNTGELFF.

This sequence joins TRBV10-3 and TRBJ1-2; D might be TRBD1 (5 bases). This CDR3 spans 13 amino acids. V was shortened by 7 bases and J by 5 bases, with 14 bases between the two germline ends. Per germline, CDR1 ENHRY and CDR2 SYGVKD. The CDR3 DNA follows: TGTGCCATCAACGGGGGGTACGGATATGGCTACACCTTC. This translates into CAINGGYGYGYTF.

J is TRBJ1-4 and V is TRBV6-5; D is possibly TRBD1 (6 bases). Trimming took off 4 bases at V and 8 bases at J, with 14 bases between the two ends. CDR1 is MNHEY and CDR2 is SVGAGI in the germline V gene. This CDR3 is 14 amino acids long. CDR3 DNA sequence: TGTGCCAGCAGTTCCCCTCGGACAGCAGAAAAACTGTTTTTT. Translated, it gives CASSSPRTAEKLFF.

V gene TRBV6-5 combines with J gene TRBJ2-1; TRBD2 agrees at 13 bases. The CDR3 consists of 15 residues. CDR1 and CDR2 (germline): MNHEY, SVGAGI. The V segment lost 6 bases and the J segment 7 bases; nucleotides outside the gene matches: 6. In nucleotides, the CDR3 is TGTGCCAGCAGAACACTAGCGGGGGGGGTAAATGAGCAGTTCTTC. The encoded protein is CASRTLAGGVNEQFF.

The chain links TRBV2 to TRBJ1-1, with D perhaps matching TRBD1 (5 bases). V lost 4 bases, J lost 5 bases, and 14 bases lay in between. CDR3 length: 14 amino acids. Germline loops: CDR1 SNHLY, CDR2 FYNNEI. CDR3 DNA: TGTGCCAGCAGTGTATTAACAGGAGGGACTGAAGCTTTCTTT. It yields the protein CASSVLTGGTEAFF.

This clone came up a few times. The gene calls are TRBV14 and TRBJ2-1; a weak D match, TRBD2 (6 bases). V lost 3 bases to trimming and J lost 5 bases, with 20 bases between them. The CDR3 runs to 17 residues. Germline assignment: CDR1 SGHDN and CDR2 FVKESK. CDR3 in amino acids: CASSHVWGRNRNNEQFF. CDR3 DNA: TGTGCCAGCAGCCATGTATGGGGGAGGAACCGAAACAATGAGCAGTTCTTC.

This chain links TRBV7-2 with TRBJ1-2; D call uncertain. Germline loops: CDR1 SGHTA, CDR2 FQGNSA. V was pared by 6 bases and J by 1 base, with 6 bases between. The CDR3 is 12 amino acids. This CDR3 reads CASSPFNYGYTF. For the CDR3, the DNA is TGTGCCAGCAGTCCTTTTAACTATGGCTACACCTTC. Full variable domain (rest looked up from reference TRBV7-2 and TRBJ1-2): GAGVSQSPSNKVTEKGKDVELRCDPISGHTALYWYRQSLGQGLEFLIYFQGNSAPDKSGLPSDRFSAERTGGSVSTLTIQRTQQEDSAVYLCASSPFNYGYTFGSGTRLTVV.

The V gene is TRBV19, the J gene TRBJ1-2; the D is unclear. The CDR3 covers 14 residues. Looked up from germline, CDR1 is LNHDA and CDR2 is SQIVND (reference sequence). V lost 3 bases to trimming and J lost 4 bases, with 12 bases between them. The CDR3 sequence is CASSIGGSGYGYTF. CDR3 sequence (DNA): TGTGCCAGTAGTATTGGAGGGTCTGGCTATGGCTACACCTTC.

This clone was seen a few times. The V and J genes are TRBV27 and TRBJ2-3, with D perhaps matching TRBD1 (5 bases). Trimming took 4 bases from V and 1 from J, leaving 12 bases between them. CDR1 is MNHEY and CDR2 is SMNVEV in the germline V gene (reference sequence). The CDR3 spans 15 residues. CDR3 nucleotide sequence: TGTGCCAGCAGTTCCCCGACAGTGCGCACAGATACGCAGTATTTT. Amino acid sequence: CASSSPTVRTDTQYF.